This T cell receptor beta chain was sequenced during a study of radiotherapy plus CTLA-4 blockade in lung cancer. The study's findings and limits: In blood, TCR clones derived from the tumor expanded after radiotherapy plus ipilimumab.

TCRdb's copy holds only in-frame clones and misses some; the assay was immunoSEQ multiplex PCR. The repertoire consists of about 60,000 clones, with about four fifths occurring once and the leading ten covering less than 4.5%. Comments on this clone: The antigen is unknown.

Germline CDR1 reads SGHNT; CDR2 reads YENEEA. V shed 1 base and J shed 6 bases, with 12 bases lying between them. This CDR3 has 15 residues. The chain links TRBV11-3 to TRBJ2-2; D is possibly TRBD2 (6 bases). Sequenced material: peripheral blood, taken from a patient treated with radiotherapy plus ipilimumab. The sequence was obtained from a human donor with non-small cell lung cancer who had a partial response to radiotherapy plus ipilimumab. The CDR3 sequence: CASSLGGWGAGELFF. DNA of the CDR3: TGTGCCAGCAGCTTAGGTGGATGGGGGGCCGGGGAGCTGTTTTTT. The full variable domain, in which reference TRBV11-3 and TRBJ2-2 provide the parts outside the CDR3, is EAGVVQSPRYKIIEKKQPVAFWCNPISGHNTLYWYLQNLGQGPELLIRYENEEAVDDSQLPKDRFSAERLKGVDSTLKIQPAELGDSAVYLCASSLGGWGAGELFFGEGSRLTVL.